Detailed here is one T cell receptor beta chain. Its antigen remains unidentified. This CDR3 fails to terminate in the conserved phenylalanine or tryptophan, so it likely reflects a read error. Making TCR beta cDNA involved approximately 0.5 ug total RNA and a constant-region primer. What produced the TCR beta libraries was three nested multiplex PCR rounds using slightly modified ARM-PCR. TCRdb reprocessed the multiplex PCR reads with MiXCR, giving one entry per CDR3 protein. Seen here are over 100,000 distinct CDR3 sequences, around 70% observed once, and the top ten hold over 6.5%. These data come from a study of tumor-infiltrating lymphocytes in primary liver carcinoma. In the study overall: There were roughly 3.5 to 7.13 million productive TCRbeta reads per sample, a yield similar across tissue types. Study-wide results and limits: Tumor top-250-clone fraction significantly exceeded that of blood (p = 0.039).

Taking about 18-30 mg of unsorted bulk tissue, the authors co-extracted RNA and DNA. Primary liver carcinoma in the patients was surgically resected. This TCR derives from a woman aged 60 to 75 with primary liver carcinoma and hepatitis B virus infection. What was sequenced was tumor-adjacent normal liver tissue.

The CDR3 DNA sequence: TGTGCCAGCAGTTTACTGCGGGGCTACCAAGAGACCCAGTACTTG. Its protein product is CASSLLRGYQETQYL. J is TRBJ2-5 and V is TRBV12-3 or TRBV12-4; D may be TRBD2 (6 bases). This CDR3 is built from 15 residues. V lost 2 bases and J lost 0, with 10 bases in between.